The rows below give T cell receptor beta chains drawn from one sample of a study of Ad26.COV2.S vaccination and SARS-CoV-2 variants. The method was immunoSEQ multiplex PCR; TCRdb's version includes in-frame clones alone and lacks a portion of them. The sample has hundreds of thousands of clones, roughly 90% seen once. The sample here was peripheral blood, taken in a trial of Ad26.COV2.S vaccine versus placebo. These TCRs come from a person between 18 and 59 years old who received the Ad26.COV2.S COVID-19 vaccine or a placebo. CDR3s include the opening cysteine and the closing phenylalanine or tryptophan.

J	V	CDR3
TRBJ1-2	TRBV6-1	CASSEPGLGRGYTF
TRBJ2-2	TRBV5-5	CASSWTGATGELFF
TRBJ1-4	TRBV5-1	CASSLSRGNPLFF
TRBJ1-1	TRBV5-6	CASQLARFQGAGIVPEAFF
TRBJ2-2	TRBV9	CASSIYTGELFF
TRBJ2-6	TRBV6-2/TRBV6-3	CASSYMSGYSSGANVLTF
TRBJ2-7	TRBV5-5	CASRVDRGFVGEQYF
TRBJ2-7	TRBV6-6	CASRDSGGSYEQYF
TRBJ2-7	TRBV18	CASSRGTGTYEQYF
TRBJ2-1	TRBV19	CASSRVGTGDLNEQFF
TRBJ1-3	TRBV9	CASSVGAGTGIGNTIYF
TRBJ2-7	TRBV7-9	CASSLGDEQYF